This TCR beta chain originates from a study of CD8 T cells in ankylosing spondylitis. Quantitative barcoded 5'-RACE was used to prepare TCR beta libraries. MiXCR, applied by TCRdb to the 5' RACE reads, yields one record per CDR3 protein. This sample has around 23,000 distinct CDR3 sequences, with roughly a sixth found just once. This CDR3 has 9 amino acids. V shed 8 bases and J shed 4 bases, with 2 bases lying between them. The V gene's germline CDR1 is LNHDA and CDR2 SQIVND (reference sequence). Study-wide points: Earlier reports found some motif variants in synovial fluid and blood in reactive arthritis. Disease-linked clones reportedly showed significant enrichment in matched ankylosing spondylitis synovial fluid.

Points on this clonotype: Antigen unknown.

The chain carries TRBV19 and TRBJ1-2; D is undetermined. The sample consisted of blood. This sequence was found in a male donor with ankylosing spondylitis or in good health (not recorded which). CDR3 sequence reads: CASGYGYTF. The CDR3 DNA is TGTGCCAGTGGCTATGGCTACACCTTC.